Given below is one T cell receptor beta chain in context. Its target antigen remains unknown. No base qualities exist here, and no much larger clone lies one base off it. The immunoSEQ hsTCRB v3.0 assay was used at survey level resolution to sequence the TRB variable region. TRB sequencing targeted a depth of roughly 35,000-50,000 T-cell genomes per sample. TRB libraries were pooled and sequenced on an Illumina MiSeq using a v3 150-cycle kit. The original pipeline was this. Repertoire analysis was performed in R inside a reproducible Nextflow workflow that covered QC, data transformation and analysis. Custom analyses were implemented in LymphoSeq2, an R package for AIRR-Seq data exploration. A few samples that produced fewer than 5000 total TRB sequences were removed, so some 190 HIV repertoires were analyzed. Of the 188 retained HIV repertoires, almost 60 were collected before and 129 after ART initiation. Repertoires were downsampled to 5000 TRB nucleotide sequences, with summary statistics averaged over 100 downsampling iterations. Only TRB sequences with CDR3 regions of at least seven amino acids were retained for analysis. Diversity was assessed using a clonality score derived from Shannon entropy and using the Gini coefficient. In repertoire networks, the top 5000 CDR3 amino acid sequences were linked whenever an edit distance of one separated two sequences. Antigen specificity groups and MHC restriction were predicted for TRB CDR3 amino acid sequences with GLIPH2. To flag known associations with CMV, EBV, HIV or tissue antigens, CDR3 amino acid sequences were compared against VDJdb and McPAS-TCR. Pre-ART, post-ART and control groups were compared with Wilcoxon signed-rank tests and Holm-Bonferroni correction. TCRdb obtained this table from immuneACCESS and retained in-frame rearrangements with V and J assigned. These tables miss some clones; where compared with another copy, unresolved V genes account for less than half of the shortfall, and the remainder is unexplained. V, J and clone size are taken as reported in that table, and D and trimming were inferred from the DNA itself. This sample has 20,000 to 25,000 clones in its table, and about four fifths of those were observed once. The ten most abundant clones make up approximately 5.5% of the sample.

The source of the sample is a study of long-term antiretroviral therapy in people with HIV (dated by TCRdb to between 2021 and 2024). With regard to the full study: The earliest samples were collected about a decade before the 2015 WHO recommendation for immediate ART, when ART was typically delayed until CD4 counts fell. A retrospective serial study tested whether changes in peripheral blood TRB repertoire composition and diversity were associated with ART initiation and durable HIV suppression. A total of 150 to 200 cryopreserved PBMC samples came from around 30 adults with confirmed HIV infection and were collected serially over a mean of roughly six years (range 1-12). Of the 30 participants with HIV, more than 10 were female. Test extractions of a monoclonal T-cell line alongside approximately 36 polyclonal samples showed no cross-contamination during QIAcube processing.

Trimming removed 3 bases from V and 3 bases from J, leaving 12 bases between the germline ends. Per the germline V gene, SGHAT is the CDR1 and FQNNGV is the CDR2. CDR3 length: 14 amino acids, cysteine to valine. Only the CDR3 region is kept as DNA, spanning 42 bases read in frame from base 1. Participants were included only if at least one PBMC sample before ART initiation and at least two post-ART samples were available. Every participant with HIV received treatment in the United States of America. Before DNA extraction, cryopreserved samples of roughly 0.9-10 million PBMC were thawed and then washed. At the time of the earliest PBMC sample, participants with HIV were aged between roughly 20 and 54 years. Per participant, PBMC samples came from 1-4 timepoints prior to ART initiation and 2-8 timepoints following ART initiation, for a median of 7 samples. Serial HIV viral load, CD4+ T-cell count, ART history and demographic data were obtained for every participant. A Qiagen kit on a QIAcube was used to extract genomic DNA from unsorted PBMC, with samples processed in batches of 12.

Results and caveats for the whole study, not just this receptor: The samples span the years 2004 to 2017, and the ART regimens used may be less effective than current regimens. Expanded TRB clones identified before ART initiation dominated the repertoire at all time points, although this dominance fluctuated and declined in many PLHIV after ART. HIV repertoires had narrower CDR3 length ranges than controls, and the network structure suggested an antigen-experienced repertoire that shifted only slightly toward naive after ART. A significant increase in TRB diversity was found to be associated with ART initiation, although TRB diversity was observed to remain significantly below that of transplant donor controls even after long-term ART. Unsorted PBMC were profiled instead of sorted CD4+ and CD8+ T cells because pre-ART samples had limited cell numbers. No data were available on ART adherence, viral resistance or therapy changes, limiting inferences about post-ART repertoire changes. Owing to limited PBMC availability, only the TCR beta chain was sequenced, without alpha chain pairing.

The source of this sequence is a man aged 18 to 29 with HIV. Recombination linked TRBV11-2 to TRBJ2-7; a tentative D call is TRBD1 (7 bases match). This material consisted of unsorted PBMCs, taken 3 years after starting antiretroviral therapy. Read as DNA, the sequence is TGTGCCAGCAGCTTGGAGGGACAGATCTACGAGCAGTACGTC. The resulting protein is CASSLEGQIYEQYV.